The source of this T cell receptor beta chain is a study of cytomegalovirus exposure and HLA in healthy donors. On the study more broadly: Unique TCRs from HLA-typed donors, around 79 million of them, were held in an early data release.

Study-level points and caveats: A later analysis linked a missense variant in DCLRE1C to the trimming of TCR beta V and J genes.

A note on this clone: The antigen is unknown.

V lost 5 bases and J lost 3; bases outside the gene matches: 9. CDR1 MNHEY and CDR2 SMNVEV come from the germline V gene (reference sequence). The CDR3 runs 16 residues. Primers for the PCR totalled 60 Vbeta and 13 Jbeta. The table came from immunoSEQ multiplex PCR; TCRdb's copy has only in-frame clones and leaves some out. The data contain 100,000 to 150,000 clones, approximately 78% of them singletons. This receptor was obtained from a human donor in good health. The sample consisted of PBMCs. The chain joins TRBV27 to TRBJ1-4; 7 bases are a match to TRBD1. The CDR3 region is CASSTTRTGSNEKLFF. The CDR3 DNA reads TGTGCCAGCAGTACGACGAGGACAGGTTCTAATGAAAAACTGTTTTTT.